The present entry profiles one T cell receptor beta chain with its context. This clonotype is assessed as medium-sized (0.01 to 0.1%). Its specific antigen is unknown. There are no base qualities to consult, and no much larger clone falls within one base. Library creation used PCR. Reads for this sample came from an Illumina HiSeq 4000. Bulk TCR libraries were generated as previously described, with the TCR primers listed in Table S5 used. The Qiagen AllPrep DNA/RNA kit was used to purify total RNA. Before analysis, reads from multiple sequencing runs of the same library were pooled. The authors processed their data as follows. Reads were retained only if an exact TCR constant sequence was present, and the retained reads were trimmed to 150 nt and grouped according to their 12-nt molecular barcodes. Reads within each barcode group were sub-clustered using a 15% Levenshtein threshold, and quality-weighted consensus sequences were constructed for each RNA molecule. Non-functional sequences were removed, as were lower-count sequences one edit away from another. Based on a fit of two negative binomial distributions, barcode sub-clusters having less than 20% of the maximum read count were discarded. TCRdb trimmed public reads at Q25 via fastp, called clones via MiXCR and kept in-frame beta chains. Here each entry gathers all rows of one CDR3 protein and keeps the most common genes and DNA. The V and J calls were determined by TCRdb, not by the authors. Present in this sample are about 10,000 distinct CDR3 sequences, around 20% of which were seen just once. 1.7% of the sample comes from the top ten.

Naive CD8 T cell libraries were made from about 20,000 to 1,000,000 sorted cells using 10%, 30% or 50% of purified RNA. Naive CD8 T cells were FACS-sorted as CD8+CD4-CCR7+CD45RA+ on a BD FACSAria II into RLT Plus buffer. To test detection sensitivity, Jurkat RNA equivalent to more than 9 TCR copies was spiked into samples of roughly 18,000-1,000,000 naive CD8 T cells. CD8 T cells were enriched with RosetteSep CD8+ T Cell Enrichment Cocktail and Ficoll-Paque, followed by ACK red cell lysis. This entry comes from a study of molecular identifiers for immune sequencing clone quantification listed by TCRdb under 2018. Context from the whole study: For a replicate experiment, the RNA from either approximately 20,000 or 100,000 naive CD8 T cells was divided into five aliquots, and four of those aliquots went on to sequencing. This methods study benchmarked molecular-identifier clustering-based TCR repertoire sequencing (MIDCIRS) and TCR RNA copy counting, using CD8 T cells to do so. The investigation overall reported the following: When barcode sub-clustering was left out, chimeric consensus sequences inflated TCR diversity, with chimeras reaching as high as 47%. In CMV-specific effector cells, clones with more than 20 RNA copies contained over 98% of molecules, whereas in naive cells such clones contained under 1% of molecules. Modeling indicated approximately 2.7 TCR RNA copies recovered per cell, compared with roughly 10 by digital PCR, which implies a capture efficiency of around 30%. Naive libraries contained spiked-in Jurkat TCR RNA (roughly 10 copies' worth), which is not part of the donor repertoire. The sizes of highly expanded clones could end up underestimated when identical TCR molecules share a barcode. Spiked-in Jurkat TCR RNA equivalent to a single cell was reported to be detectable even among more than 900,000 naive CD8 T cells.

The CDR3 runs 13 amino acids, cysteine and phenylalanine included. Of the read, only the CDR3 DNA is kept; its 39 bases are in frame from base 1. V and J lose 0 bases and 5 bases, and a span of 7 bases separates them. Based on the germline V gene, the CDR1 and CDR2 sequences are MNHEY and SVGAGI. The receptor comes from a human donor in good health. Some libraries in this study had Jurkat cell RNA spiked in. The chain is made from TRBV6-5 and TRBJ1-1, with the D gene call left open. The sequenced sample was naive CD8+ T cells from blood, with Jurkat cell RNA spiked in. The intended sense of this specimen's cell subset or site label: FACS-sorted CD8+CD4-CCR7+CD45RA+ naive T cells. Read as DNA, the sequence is TGTGCCAGCAGTTACTCCAGGTGGACTGAAGCTTTCTTT. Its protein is CASSYSRWTEAFF.